A single sample is the source of the 22 T cell receptor beta chains below, sequenced in a study of regulatory T cells in long-lasting Graves disease. Building of the TCR beta libraries involved iRepertoire HTBI primers and Arm-PCR of CDR3 regions. TCRdb independently ran MiXCR on the multiplex PCR reads; one entry per CDR3 protein. Of about half a million distinct CDR3 sequences listed, roughly 23% are singletons. The sample's time point: persistent/refractory GD, antithyroid drugs over 5 years with positive TRAb. Generation of the TCR library employed RNA extracted from PBMCs. The material was peripheral blood mononuclear cells (PBMCs), obtained when the disease was refractory, from a patient treated with antithyroid drugs. These receptors all come from a female donor with Graves disease.

Only a few counts were recorded for this clonotype. Here the CDR3 DNA reads TGCGCCAGCAGCTTGGAGGGGGCGAACGTTCCTGGAACTGAAGCTTTCTTT. This gives the protein CASSLEGANVPGTEAFF. The J gene is TRBJ1-1, the V gene TRBV5-1; 7 bases map to TRBD1. This CDR3 region has 17 residues. From germline, CDR1 is SGHRS and CDR2 YFSETQ. The trim removed 0 bases at V and 5 bases at J, leaving 13 bases unmatched. Combining the CDR3 with reference TRBV5-1 and TRBJ1-1 gives the whole variable domain KAGVTQTPRYLIKTRGQQVTLSCSPISGHRSVSWYQQTPGQGLQFLFEYFSETQRNKGNFPGRFSGRQFSNSRSEMNVSTLELGDSALYLCASSLEGANVPGTEAFFGQGTRLTVV.

V is TRBV30 and J is TRBJ1-3, with D unresolved. CDR1 is GTSNPN and CDR2 is SVGIG in the germline V gene (reference sequence). Trimming removed 0 bases from V and 1 base from J, with 4 bases in between. CDR3 length: 13 amino acids. CDR3 DNA sequence: TGTGCCTGGAGTGTTGCATCTGGAAACACCATATATTTT. This sequence encodes CAWSVASGNTIYF.

The chain has TRBV3-1 and TRBJ1-3; possibly TRBD1 for D (6 bases). The CDR3 sequence is 16 residues long. CDR1 and CDR2 (germline): LGHDT, YNNKEL (reference sequence). The V gene lost 4 bases and the J gene lost 8 bases, with 21 bases spanning the gap. This chain's CDR3 is CASSRIVQGLGDTIYF. CDR3 nucleotides: TGTGCCAGCAGCCGAATTGTACAGGGACTCGGGGACACCATATATTTT.

The chain has TRBV6-1 and TRBJ2-1, with TRBD2 matching 8 bases. V was clipped by 6 bases and J by 3 bases; unmatched bases: 7. There are 15 residues in the CDR3. Germline V gives CDR1 MNHNS, CDR2 SASEGT. CDR3 loop: CASRPGLGVYNEQFF. As DNA, the CDR3 is TGTGCCAGCAGACCGGGACTAGGAGTCTACAATGAGCAGTTCTTC.

This clonotype has ten or more counts. The chain uses TRBV6-9 and TRBJ2-2; 9 bases are shared with TRBD2. Germline CDR1 is MNHGY and CDR2 is SVAAGI. The V segment lost 4 bases and the J segment 1 base; nucleotides outside the gene matches: 1. This CDR3 has 15 residues. The CDR3 loop is CASSFSGRNTGELFF. For the CDR3, the DNA is TGTGCCAGCAGTTTTAGCGGGAGGAACACCGGGGAGCTGTTTTTT.

This clonotype was seen once. The CDR3, as DNA: TGTGCCAGCAGTGAAGTGGTCCTCGAGCAGTACTTC. It encodes CASSEVVLEQYF. The chain couples TRBV2 to TRBJ2-7; unclear D gene. The V gene lost 1 base and the J gene lost 6 bases, with 7 bases spanning the gap. The CDR3 runs 12 residues. Germline CDR1 reads SNHLY; CDR2 reads FYNNEI.

The chain combines TRBV10-3 with TRBJ2-2, with 8 bases identical to TRBD2. Per the germline V gene, CDR1 is ENHRY and CDR2 is SYGVKD. The CDR3 loop spans 17 amino acids. Losses at the gene ends were 4 bases for V and 5 bases for J; bases not matched to a gene: 12. The chain's CDR3 is CAISGVDGLAMTGELFF. CDR3 in DNA: TGTGCCATCAGTGGGGTTGACGGACTAGCCATGACCGGGGAGCTGTTTTTT.

This clonotype has ten or more counts. The chain employs TRBV6-1 and TRBJ2-7; 12 bases match TRBD1. The V segment lost 5 bases and the J segment 8 bases; nucleotides outside the gene matches: 7. The germline V gene encodes CDR1 MNHNS and CDR2 SASEGT. The CDR3 has 14 amino acids. The DNA for the CDR3 is TGTGCCAGCAGTCCAAATTGGGACAGGGGGCAGCAGTACTTC. Residues: CASSPNWDRGQQYF.

This clonotype was seen more than once but under ten times. The chain employs TRBV6-2 or TRBV6-3 and TRBJ2-7; no reliable D call. The V and J ends lost 6 bases and 4 bases respectively, with 22 bases between them. Per germline, CDR1 MNHEY and CDR2 SVGEGT. The CDR3 extends over 16 amino acids. CDR3 DNA sequence: TGTGCCAGCAGGGACCGACGAATAGTAGGGCCGTACGAGCAGTACTTC. Translating gives CASRDRRIVGPYEQYF.

This chain links TRBV9 with TRBJ1-1; D is ambiguous. V shed 3 bases and J shed 8 bases, with 14 bases lying between them. The CDR3 is 13 residues long. Germline-derived CDR1 and CDR2 are SGDLS and YYNGEE. The CDR3 DNA is TGTGCCAGCAGCGGTCTGGGAGGGATGGAAGCTTTCTTT. Translating gives CASSGLGGMEAFF.

This clonotype was counted many times. The V call is TRBV12-3 or TRBV12-4, the J call TRBJ2-6; D ambiguous. CDR3 size: 12 residues. V shed 11 bases and J shed 4 bases, with 9 bases lying between them. The DNA for the CDR3 is TGTGCCTCCGCCCGAGGGGCCAACGTCCTGACTTTC. Protein sequence: CASARGANVLTF.

This clonotype was seen ten or more times. This rearrangement joins TRBV2 to TRBJ2-7; D is unresolved. Germline CDR1 reads SNHLY; CDR2 reads FYNNEI. CDR3 length equals 10 residues. The V gene lost 6 bases and the J gene lost 4 bases, with 4 bases spanning the gap. In DNA form, the CDR3 reads TGTGCCAGCAGCGGATACGAGCAGTACTTC. It is translated as CASSGYEQYF.

In this sample, this clonotype turned up many times. This chain uses TRBV12-3 or TRBV12-4 with TRBJ1-2; D unclear. V was clipped by 2 bases and J by 3 bases, with 10 bases between them. The CDR3 runs to 14 residues. The CDR3 DNA sequence: TGTGCCAGCAGTTTACTGGTGACCTACTATGGCTACACCTTC. Translating it yields CASSLLVTYYGYTF.

This chain joins TRBV28 and TRBJ1-5, with no clear D. V was shortened by 0 bases and J by 0 bases, with 9 bases between the two germline ends. There are 16 residues in the CDR3. Germline assignment: CDR1 MDHEN and CDR2 SYDVKM. The CDR3 region is CASSLWAQYSNQPQHF. The CDR3 nucleotides are TGTGCCAGCAGTTTATGGGCACAGTATAGCAATCAGCCCCAGCATTTT.

This clonotype came up a few times. This chain uses TRBV20-1 with TRBJ2-7; 8 bases match TRBD1. Germline V CDR1 and CDR2: DFQATT, SNEGSKA (reference sequence). V shed 6 bases, J shed 3 bases, and the junction held 10 bases outside the gene matches. The length of the CDR3 is 14 residues. CDR3 amino acids: CSAPDREVRYEQYF. In DNA form, the CDR3 reads TGCAGTGCCCCGGACAGGGAAGTTCGCTACGAGCAGTACTTC.

This clonotype was picked up a small number of times. V gene TRBV28 combines with J gene TRBJ1-1, with 7 nucleotides matching TRBD1. Germline V lookup: CDR1 MDHEN, CDR2 SYDVKM. CDR3 length: 16 residues. With V trimmed by 8 bases and J by 0 bases, 12 bases remained unmatched. CDR3 nucleotides: TGTGCCAGCTACGAAGGGGGCCTACTCATGAACACTGAAGCTTTCTTT. This gives the protein CASYEGGLLMNTEAFF. Filled out from reference TRBV28 and TRBJ1-1, the complete variable domain reads DVKVTQSSRYLVKRTGEKVFLECVQDMDHENMFWYRQDPGLGLRLIYFSYDVKMKEKGDIPEGYSVSREKKERFSLILESASTNQTSMYLCASYEGGLLMNTEAFFGQGTRLTVV.

This clonotype was observed a handful of times. The chain's CDR3 is CASSYSTGSGDEQYF. CDR3 in DNA: TGTGCCAGCAGTTACTCGACAGGGAGCGGCGACGAGCAGTACTTC. The chain recombines TRBV6-5 with TRBJ2-7; 7 bases fit TRBD1. The ends lost 0 bases at V and 5 bases at J; junction bases unmatched: 7. This CDR3 is built from 15 residues. Per germline, CDR1 MNHEY and CDR2 SVGAGI.

This clonotype has more than one count but fewer than ten. The chain carries TRBV6-4 and TRBJ2-5; 7 bases are a match to TRBD2. CDR1 MRHNA and CDR2 SNTAGT come from the germline V gene. This CDR3 comprises 16 residues. V shed 2 bases and J 0 bases; nucleotides not matched to a gene: 6. CDR3 in amino acids: CASSDGASGNQETQYF. The CDR3 nucleotides are TGTGCCAGCAGTGACGGCGCTAGCGGCAACCAAGAGACCCAGTACTTC.

The chain has TRBV5-1 and TRBJ1-5; D not resolved. The CDR3 extends over 13 amino acids. V lost 0 bases, J lost 6 bases, and 7 bases lay in between. Per the germline V gene, CDR1 is SGHRS and CDR2 is YFSETQ. The CDR3 sequence is CASSLERGQPQHF. The CDR3 region has the DNA TGCGCCAGCAGCTTGGAAAGAGGTCAGCCCCAGCATTTT.

Points on this clonotype: Just one base apart from a much larger clone, this may be a read error. This rearrangement joins TRBV16 to TRBJ2-7, with D tentatively TRBD2 (6 bases). CDR3 length: 13 amino acids. Germline V gives CDR1 KGHSY, CDR2 FQNENV. The CDR3 DNA reads as TGTGCCGGCAGCGTTGCGGGGTCCTACGAGCAGTACTTC. Translation: CAGSVAGSYEQYF. Full variable domain (remainder filled in from reference TRBV16 and TRBJ2-7): GEEVAQTPKHLVRGEGQKAKLYCAPIKGHSYVFWYQQVLKNEFKFLISFQNENVFDETGMPKERFSAKCLPNSPCSLEIQATKLEDSAVYFCAGSVAGSYEQYFGPGTRLTVT.

This clonotype was observed at least ten times. J is TRBJ2-7 and V is TRBV12-3 or TRBV12-4; 9 bases line up with TRBD2. V was pared by 2 bases and J by 2 bases, with 4 bases of the junction left unmatched. This CDR3 has 15 residues. This CDR3 is CASSLTSGLTYEQYF. The CDR3 coding sequence is TGTGCCAGCAGTTTAACTAGCGGGCTAACCTACGAGCAGTACTTC.

This clonotype has just a few counts. The chain recombines TRBV19 with TRBJ1-4; D remains unclear. V lost 5 bases and J lost 7, with 17 bases in between. The germline gives CDR1 LNHDA, CDR2 SQIVND (reference sequence). The CDR3 runs to 15 residues. CDR3 nucleotides: TGTGCCAGTAGTGGTGGGAGGCACGAGAGTGAAAAACTGTTTTTT. It encodes CASSGGRHESEKLFF.